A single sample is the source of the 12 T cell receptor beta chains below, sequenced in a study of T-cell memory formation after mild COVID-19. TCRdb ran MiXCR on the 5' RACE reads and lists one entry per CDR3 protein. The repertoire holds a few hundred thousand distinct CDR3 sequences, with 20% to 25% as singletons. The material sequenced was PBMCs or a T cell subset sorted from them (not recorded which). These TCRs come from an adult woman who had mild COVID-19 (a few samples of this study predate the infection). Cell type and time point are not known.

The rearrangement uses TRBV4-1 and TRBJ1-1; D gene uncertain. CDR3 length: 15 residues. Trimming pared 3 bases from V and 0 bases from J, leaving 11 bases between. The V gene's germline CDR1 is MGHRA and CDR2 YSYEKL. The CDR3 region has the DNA TGCGCCAGCAGCCAGCTGGACGGGGTGAACACTGAAGCTTTCTTT. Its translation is CASSQLDGVNTEAFF.

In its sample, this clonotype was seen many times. The CDR3 DNA sequence: TGCGCCAGCAGCCCCAAGGACAGGGAGGCCAATCAGCCCCAGCATTTT. Its translation: CASSPKDREANQPQHF. The V call is TRBV5-1, the J call TRBJ1-5, with 8 positions matching TRBD1. Trimming took 4 bases from V and 3 from J; bases not matched to a gene: 9. The length of the CDR3 is 16 residues. Germline values: CDR1 SGHRS, CDR2 YFSETQ.

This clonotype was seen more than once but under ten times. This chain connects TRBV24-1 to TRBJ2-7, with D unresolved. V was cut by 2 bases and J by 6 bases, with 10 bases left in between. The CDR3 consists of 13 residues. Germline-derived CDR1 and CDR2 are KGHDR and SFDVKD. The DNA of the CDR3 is TGTGCCACCAGTGATTCATCCTTGGCCGAGCAGTACTTC. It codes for CATSDSSLAEQYF.

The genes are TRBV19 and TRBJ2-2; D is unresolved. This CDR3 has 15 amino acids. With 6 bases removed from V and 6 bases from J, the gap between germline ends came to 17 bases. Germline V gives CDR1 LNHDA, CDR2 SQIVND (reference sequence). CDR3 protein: CASRLVAFGAGELFF. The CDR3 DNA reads TGTGCCAGTAGGTTAGTGGCGTTCGGAGCCGGGGAGCTGTTTTTT.

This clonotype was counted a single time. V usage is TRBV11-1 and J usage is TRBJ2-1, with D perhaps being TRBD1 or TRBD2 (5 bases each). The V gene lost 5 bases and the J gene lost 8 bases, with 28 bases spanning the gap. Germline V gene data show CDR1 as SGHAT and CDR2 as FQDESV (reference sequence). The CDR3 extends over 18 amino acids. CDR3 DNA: TGTGCCAGCAGCCAGGGTCCCTGGAGCGGACTCGGTTTGGATGAGCAGTTCTTC. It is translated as CASSQGPWSGLGLDEQFF.

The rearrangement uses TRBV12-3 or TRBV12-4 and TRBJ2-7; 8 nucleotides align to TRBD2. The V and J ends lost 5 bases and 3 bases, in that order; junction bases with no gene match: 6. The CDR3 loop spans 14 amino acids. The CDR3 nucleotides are TGTGCCAGCAGTAGAAATAGCGGGAACTACGAGCAGTACTTC. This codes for CASSRNSGNYEQYF.

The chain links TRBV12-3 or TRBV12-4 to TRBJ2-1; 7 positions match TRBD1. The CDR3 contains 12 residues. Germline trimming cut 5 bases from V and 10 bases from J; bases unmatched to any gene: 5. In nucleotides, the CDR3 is TGTGCCAGCAGTCCAGGGGGAAGCGAGCAGTTCTTC. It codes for CASSPGGSEQFF.

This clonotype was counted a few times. CDR3 in amino acids: CASSRDRPSYNEQFF. The CDR3 bases are TGTGCCAGCAGCCGGGACAGGCCCTCCTACAATGAGCAGTTCTTC. J is TRBJ2-1 and V is TRBV11-2, with 8 bases that match TRBD1. CDR1 is SGHAT, CDR2 FQNNGV, per germline. V lost 5 bases to trimming and J lost 0 bases; unmatched junction nucleotides: 3. The CDR3 contains 15 residues.

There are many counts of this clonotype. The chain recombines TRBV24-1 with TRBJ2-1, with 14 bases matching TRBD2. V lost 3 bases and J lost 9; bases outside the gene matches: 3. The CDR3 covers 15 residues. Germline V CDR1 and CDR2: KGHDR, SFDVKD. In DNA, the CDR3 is TGTGCCACCAGTGATCCGGGACTAGCGGGAGTTGAGCAGTTCTTC. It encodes CATSDPGLAGVEQFF.

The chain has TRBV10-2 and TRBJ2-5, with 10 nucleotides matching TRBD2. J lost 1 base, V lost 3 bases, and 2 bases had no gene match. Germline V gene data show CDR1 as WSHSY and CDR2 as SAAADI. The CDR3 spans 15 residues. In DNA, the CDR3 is TGCGCCAGCAGTGAAAGCGGGAGGGTCCAAGAGACCCAGTACTTC. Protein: CASSESGRVQETQYF.

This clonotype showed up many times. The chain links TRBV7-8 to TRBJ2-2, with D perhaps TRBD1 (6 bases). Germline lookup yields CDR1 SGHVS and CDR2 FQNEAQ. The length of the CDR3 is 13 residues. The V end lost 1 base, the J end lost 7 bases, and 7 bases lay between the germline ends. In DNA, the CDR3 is TGTGCCAGCAGCTTAGGCAGGGGCGGGGAGCTGTTTTTT. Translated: CASSLGRGGELFF.

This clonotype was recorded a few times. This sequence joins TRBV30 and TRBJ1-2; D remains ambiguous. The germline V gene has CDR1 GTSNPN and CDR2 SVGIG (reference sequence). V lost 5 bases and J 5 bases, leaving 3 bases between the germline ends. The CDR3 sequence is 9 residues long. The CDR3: CAWGYGYTF. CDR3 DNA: TGTGCCTGGGGATATGGCTACACCTTC.